Listed below are T cell receptor beta chains from one sample, sequenced in a study of control samples from healthy donors and cancer patients. The protocol was immunoSEQ multiplex PCR, while the TCRdb copy is restricted to in-frame clones and leaves out a portion. The table includes 130,000 or so clones, 89% detected once. Material: PBMCs. These receptors all come from a man between 50 and 59 years old with head and neck cancer. The CDR3 runs from the conserved cysteine through the conserved F or W. The order of the fields is CDR3 DNA, CDR3 protein, clone size, CDR3 length, V gene, D gene, J gene. A D gene is named only where the DNA matches it firmly. A clone size is listed for some rows: how often the clone was seen (once, few, many), or a class if it is expanded.

TGTGCCAGCAGTTACGGGGTTTCGGGCACTGAAGCTTTCTTT CASSYGVSGTEAFF - 14 TRBV6-6 - TRBJ1-1
TGCGCCAGCAGCGCCTTAGGGGGAGGGCCCGGAGAGACCCAGTACTTC CASSALGGGPGETQYF - 16 TRBV5-1 - TRBJ2-5
TGTGCCAGCAGTCCCGAATACGAGCAGTACTTC CASSPEYEQYF - 11 TRBV6-6 - TRBJ2-7
TGTGCCAGCAGCTTCGGAAACACTGAAGCTTTCTTT CASSFGNTEAFF once 12 TRBV11-2 - TRBJ1-1
TGCAGCGTTGAAGACCCAGTCACCCATGGCCACACCTTC CSVEDPVTHGHTF - 13 TRBV29-1 - TRBJ1-2
TGTGCCAGCAGTTTATGGGACAGGGGGCTGGGGTTGAGCTCCTACGAGCAGTACTTC CASSLWDRGLGLSSYEQYF - 19 TRBV28 TRBD1 TRBJ2-7
TGTGCCAGCAGCTTGGTGGCGGGAGGCTTCTACAATGAGCAGTTCTTC CASSLVAGGFYNEQFF - 16 TRBV5-6 TRBD2 TRBJ2-1
TGTGCCAGCAGCGACGGACAGGGTAAGGATGAAGCTTTCTTT CASSDGQGKDEAFF - 14 TRBV6-5 TRBD1 TRBJ1-1
TGTGCCAGCAGTATAGCTAACTACGAGCAGTACTTC CASSIANYEQYF - 12 TRBV2 - TRBJ2-7
TGTGCCACCAGGGGGCAAACCGGGGAGGGGGATACGCAGTATTTT CATRGQTGEGDTQYF - 15 TRBV24-1 TRBD2 TRBJ2-3
TGCAGCGTTGAAGACCCCACTAGCCCACCCCCCTCCTACAATGAGCAGTTCTTC CSVEDPTSPPPSYNEQFF - 18 TRBV29-1 - TRBJ2-1
TGTGCCAGCAGTGAGTGGACAGGGGGAGATAATTCACCCCTCCACTTT CASSEWTGGDNSPLHF - 16 TRBV2 TRBD1 TRBJ1-6
TGTGCCAGCAGCTTGTATATAGAGAGGGATGAGCAGTTCTTC CASSLYIERDEQFF - 14 TRBV5-4 - TRBJ2-1
TGTGCCAGCAGCGTTGCAGCCCTAGCGTCAATTTATGGCTACACCTTC CASSVAALASIYGYTF - 16 TRBV9 - TRBJ1-2
TGTGCCAGCAGTTACTCGAGTCGCTACTCCTTGATATTAGAGACCCAGTACTTC CASSYSSRYSLILETQYF once 18 TRBV6-2/TRBV6-3 - TRBJ2-5
TGTGCCAGCAGCTTAGGGAGCGGGAGGGCCGAGAAGACCCAGTACTTC CASSLGSGRAEKTQYF - 16 TRBV7-2 TRBD2 TRBJ2-5
TGTGCCAGCAGCCAAGTCACCTACGAGCAGTACTTC CASSQVTYEQYF - 12 TRBV14 - TRBJ2-7
TGTGCCAGCAGCACACAGGGCACTGAAGCTTTCTTT CASSTQGTEAFF - 12 TRBV7-8 - TRBJ1-1
TGTGCCAGCAGTTTAGGGAATCAGCCCCAGCATTTT CASSLGNQPQHF - 12 TRBV28 - TRBJ1-5
TGCGCCAGCAGCTCGCAATTGGGTCCGGGACAGGGGGCGAGCACGTACTTC CASSSQLGPGQGASTYF - 17 TRBV5-1 TRBD1 TRBJ2-7
TGTGCCAGCAGCCCGGGGACAGGGGGCTTGGACACTGAAGCTTTCTTT CASSPGTGGLDTEAFF - 16 TRBV3-1/TRBV3-2 TRBD1 TRBJ1-1
TGTGCCAGCAGTTTACCGATGAGGACTGGCTACACCTTC CASSLPMRTGYTF - 13 TRBV28 - TRBJ1-2
TGCGCCAGCAGCCAAGGAGTCAATCGGGGCACGGGGAGTCATCAGCCCCAGCATTTT CASSQGVNRGTGSHQPQHF - 19 TRBV4-1 - TRBJ1-5
TGCGCCAGCAGCTTGCGGCAGGGCGTTAATGAAAAACTGTTTTTT CASSLRQGVNEKLFF once 15 TRBV5-1 - TRBJ1-4
TGTGCCAGCAGTTACACAGGGGGAGTCGCAGATACGCAGTATTTT CASSYTGGVADTQYF - 15 TRBV6-5 TRBD1 TRBJ2-3
TGTGCCAGCAGTTTAATGGGAGAGACCCAGTACTTC CASSLMGETQYF - 12 TRBV12-3/TRBV12-4 - TRBJ2-5
TGTGCCAGCAACGGCAATCAGCCCCAGCATTTT CASNGNQPQHF - 11 TRBV28 - TRBJ1-5
TGTGCCAGTACCATTGGGACCAGGGGTAGCAATGAGCAGTTCTTC CASTIGTRGSNEQFF - 15 TRBV19 - TRBJ2-1
TGCGCCAGCAGGGACAGGGCCCCTGGAAACACCATATATTTT CASRDRAPGNTIYF - 14 TRBV5-1 TRBD1 TRBJ1-3
TGTGCCAGTAGTATAGGGACAGGTTCCTACGAGCAGTACTTC CASSIGTGSYEQYF once 14 TRBV19 TRBD1 TRBJ2-7
TGTGCCAGCTCACAGGGGCAGATGAATCAGCCCCAGCATTTT CASSQGQMNQPQHF - 14 TRBV18 - TRBJ1-5
TGTGCCAGCAGTGAAGGAGAAAATCAGCCCCAGCATTTT CASSEGENQPQHF - 13 TRBV2 - TRBJ1-5
TGTGCCAGCAGCCCGGCCGCCCGAATGAACACTGAAGCTTTCTTT CASSPAARMNTEAFF - 15 TRBV7-2 - TRBJ1-1
TGTGCCAGCTCACCACGGAGTCCCGGGAGCACAGATACGCAGTATTTT CASSPRSPGSTDTQYF - 16 TRBV18 - TRBJ2-3
TGTGCCAGCAGCGTAGGTGCGGGAGTGACCTACGAGCAGTACTTC CASSVGAGVTYEQYF few 15 TRBV7-2 TRBD2 TRBJ2-7
TGTGCCAGCAGCTACGGGACAGGTAACGACGAGCAGTACTTC CASSYGTGNDEQYF - 14 TRBV7-9 TRBD1 TRBJ2-7
TGTGCCAGTAGTGTACAGCATAATGAAAAACTGTTTTTT CASSVQHNEKLFF many 13 TRBV19 - TRBJ1-4
TGTGCCAGCAGTCCCCTCCGGGCCCTTGGTCCCTACGAGCAGTACTTC CASSPLRALGPYEQYF - 16 TRBV27 - TRBJ2-7
TGTGCCAGCAGCCCAACTAGCGGGAGTAACTATGAGCAGTTCTTC CASSPTSGSNYEQFF once 15 TRBV28 TRBD2 TRBJ2-1
TGTGCCAGTAGTATCGATGTAGGGAATGAGCAGTTCTTC CASSIDVGNEQFF once 13 TRBV19 - TRBJ2-1
TGTGCCAGCAGCCCCACGGTACCCGAGACCCAGTACTTC CASSPTVPETQYF many 13 TRBV11-2 - TRBJ2-5
TGCGCCAGCAGCCAAGATCGCGGGCGGCCCTATGGCTACACCTTC CASSQDRGRPYGYTF - 15 TRBV4-1 - TRBJ1-2
TGTGCCAGCACCCCGACCACCCGTTATAGCAATCAGCCCCAGCATTTT CASTPTTRYSNQPQHF - 16 TRBV7-8 - TRBJ1-5
TGTGCCAGCAGATCCGGGACAGGGAACACCGGGGAGCTGTTTTTT CASRSGTGNTGELFF - 15 TRBV6-5 TRBD1 TRBJ2-2
TGCGCCAGCAGCCAACCGGGACTAGCGGGAGGTGGGCAAGAGACCCAGTACTTC CASSQPGLAGGGQETQYF - 18 TRBV4-1 TRBD2 TRBJ2-5
TGTGCCAGTGGTGAGTTCCTTAAGGTTAGCATGAACACTGAAGCTTTCTTT CASGEFLKVSMNTEAFF - 17 TRBV19 - TRBJ1-1
TGCGCCAGCAGCCAAGACCCGGGACTGGTCGGGGAGCTGTTTTTT CASSQDPGLVGELFF - 15 TRBV4-1 - TRBJ2-2
TGCGCCAGCAGTGAGTCCGCACTAGCGGGAATCTACGAGCAGTACTTC CASSESALAGIYEQYF - 16 TRBV10-1 TRBD2 TRBJ2-7
TGTGCCAGCAGCACAAGGACTAGCGGGAACAACGAGCAGTACTTC CASSTRTSGNNEQYF - 15 TRBV5-4 TRBD2 TRBJ2-7
TGTGCCAGCATCCTAGAGGGGACGTTAGCGGGGCAAGATACGCAGTATTTT CASILEGTLAGQDTQYF - 17 TRBV11-2 TRBD2 TRBJ2-3
TGTGCCAGTAGTGGACACCCCACCGGGGAGCTGTTTTTT CASSGHPTGELFF - 13 TRBV19 - TRBJ2-2
TGCGCCAGCAGGGGGACAGGGCGTACTGAAGCTTTCTTT CASRGTGRTEAFF - 13 TRBV5-1 TRBD1 TRBJ1-1
TGTGCCAGCAGCTTGAGATGGACAGCCTACAATGAGCAGTTCTTC CASSLRWTAYNEQFF - 15 TRBV11-1 - TRBJ2-1
TGTGCCAGCAGTGGACAGGACCAAGAGACCCAGTACTTC CASSGQDQETQYF - 13 TRBV12-3/TRBV12-4 TRBD1 TRBJ2-5
TGTGCCAGTAGTACGATCCAGACAGGCCCCGGGGAGCTGTTTTTT CASSTIQTGPGELFF - 15 TRBV19 - TRBJ2-2
TGTGCCAGCAGCTTGGGCAGGGGGCCCTACTATGGCTACACCTTC CASSLGRGPYYGYTF - 15 TRBV5-8 TRBD1 TRBJ1-2
TGTGCCAGTAGTATTGGACAGTCTAACACTGAAGCTTTCTTT CASSIGQSNTEAFF once 14 TRBV19 - TRBJ1-1
TGTGCCAGTACTACAGGGGGCAGAGAGACCCAGTACTTC CASTTGGRETQYF - 13 TRBV19 TRBD1 TRBJ2-5
TGCGCCAGCGGAACCGGGACAGGCTCCTATGGCTACACCTTC CASGTGTGSYGYTF - 14 TRBV5-1 TRBD1 TRBJ1-2
TGTGCCATCAGACAGGGAATTAACACTGAAGCTTTCTTT CAIRQGINTEAFF - 13 TRBV10-3 - TRBJ1-1